This passage covers 29 T cell receptor beta chains from one sample sequenced in a study of blood T cell repertoires in COVID-19. Only in-frame clones appear in the TCRdb table, and some are missing; sequencing was by immunoSEQ multiplex PCR. The sample records hundreds of thousands of clones, roughly 88% being singletons. Sequencing was carried out using peripheral blood. The receptors were gathered from a woman of 80 years or more with COVID-19, enrolled during active disease.

DNA for the CDR3: TGTGCCAGCAGTTTTAGGTCCGGGGTAGCTTTCTTT. Translation gives CASSFRSGVAFF. J is TRBJ1-1 and V is TRBV28; D gene ambiguous. The CDR3 covers 12 residues. Trimming pared 3 bases from V and 10 bases from J, leaving 12 bases between. Germline assignment: CDR1 MDHEN and CDR2 SYDVKM.

The chain carries TRBV2 and TRBJ1-5, with 8 bases matching TRBD1. The germline V gene has CDR1 SNHLY and CDR2 FYNNEI. This CDR3 region has 13 residues. With 6 bases clipped from V and 5 bases from J, the junction kept 3 bases outside the gene matches. The DNA for the CDR3 is TGTGCCAGCAGGGACAGGGAGGATCAGCCCCAGCATTTT. This codes for CASRDREDQPQHF.

The rearrangement links TRBV28 to TRBJ1-1; D gene unclear. V was cut by 5 bases and J by 4 bases, with 2 bases left in between. Germline values: CDR1 MDHEN, CDR2 SYDVKM. The CDR3 has 10 residues. DNA for the CDR3: TGTGCCAGCAGTCGCACTGAAGCTTTCTTT. The encoded protein is CASSRTEAFF.

V usage is TRBV5-4 and J usage is TRBJ2-7; D is uncertain. V was pared by 4 bases and J by 7 bases, with 9 bases between. This CDR3 contains 11 residues. Germline CDR1 reads SGHNT; CDR2 reads YYREEE (reference sequence). DNA for the CDR3: TGTGCCAGCAGCAACAACGGGGAGCAGTACTTC. Translation: CASSNNGEQYF.

The chain couples TRBV6-2 or TRBV6-3 to TRBJ1-1; 7 bases agree with TRBD1. V dropped 0 bases and J dropped 1; count of bases not matched to a gene: 5. This CDR3 comprises 16 residues. Per germline, CDR1 MNHEY and CDR2 SVGEGT. Written as DNA, the CDR3 is TGTGCCAGCAGTTACTCATCCGGGACAGCGAACACTGAAGCTTTCTTT. Translation gives CASSYSSGTANTEAFF.

This clone was seen only once. The chain links TRBV2 to TRBJ2-7; a weak D match, TRBD2 (6 bases). Germline-derived CDR1 and CDR2 are SNHLY and FYNNEI. Trimming left V 3 bases short and J 3 bases short, with 9 bases between. This CDR3 has 13 residues. CDR3 sequence reads: CASSEGEDYEQYF. CDR3 coding DNA: TGTGCCAGCAGTGAGGGGGAGGACTACGAGCAGTACTTC.

About this clone itself: At the DNA level, this CDR3 is encoded by other sequences in the same sample as well. The J gene is TRBJ1-4, the V gene TRBV3-1 (or the pseudogene TRBV3-2); 9 nucleotides align to TRBD1. V lost 5 bases, J lost 8 bases, and 6 bases stayed unmatched. Germline CDR1 LGHDT, CDR2 YNNKEL (reference sequence). The CDR3 runs 14 residues. The CDR3 sequence is CASSSGQGGEKLFF. The CDR3 DNA sequence: TGTGCCAGCAGCTCGGGACAGGGCGGGGAAAAACTGTTTTTT.

J is TRBJ2-5 and V is TRBV6-6; possibly TRBD1 for D (6 bases). The germline V gene has CDR1 MNHNY and CDR2 SVGAGI (reference sequence). Deletions cut 10 bases from V and 4 bases from J, with 16 bases between. This CDR3 contains 13 residues. CDR3 sequence: CAIRGGGIETQYF. The DNA of the CDR3 is TGTGCCATCCGAGGGGGTGGGATAGAGACCCAGTACTTC.

The chain has TRBV3-1 (or the pseudogene TRBV3-2) and TRBJ1-2; 12 nucleotides match TRBD1. The germline V gene has CDR1 LGHDT and CDR2 YNNKEL (reference sequence). J was trimmed by 0 bases and V by 4 bases; bases with no gene match: 18. CDR3 length equals 21 residues. The CDR3 protein is CASSPPGTGGSMYATNYGYTF. CDR3 DNA sequence: TGTGCCAGCAGCCCGCCCGGGACAGGGGGCTCTATGTATGCCACTAACTATGGCTACACCTTC.

J is TRBJ2-3 and V is TRBV6-4, with 7 nucleotides matching TRBD1. Germline V gives CDR1 MRHNA, CDR2 SNTAGT. V gave up 8 bases and J gave up 2 bases; unmatched junction bases: 13. This CDR3 comprises 16 residues. CDR3 nucleotide sequence: TGTGCCAGCGCCGTTTGGGGGACAGAGCTCACAGATACGCAGTATTTT. This gives the protein CASAVWGTELTDTQYF.

V and J are TRBV19 and TRBJ2-7; possibly TRBD2 for D (5 bases). This CDR3 comprises 12 residues. V gave up 4 bases and J gave up 7 bases, with 11 bases separating them. The V gene's germline CDR1 is LNHDA and CDR2 SQIVND (reference sequence). This CDR3 is CASSKRGLEQYF. CDR3 sequence (DNA): TGTGCCAGTAGTAAGCGCGGGCTAGAGCAGTACTTC. The variable domain in full, with the rest retrieved from reference TRBV19 and TRBJ2-7, is DGGITQSPKYLFRKEGQNVTLSCEQNLNHDAMYWYRQDPGQGLRLIYYSQIVNDFQKGDIAEGYSVSREKKESFPLTVTSAQKNPTAFYLCASSKRGLEQYFGPGTRLTVT.

This clone was observed once. The chain combines TRBV7-8 with TRBJ2-2; 9 bases agree with TRBD2. CDR1 is SGHVS and CDR2 is FQNEAQ in the germline V gene. V shed 1 base and J 2 bases; nucleotides not matched to a gene: 11. The CDR3 has 19 amino acids. The CDR3 protein is CASSLVFRAGGSNTGELFF. The CDR3 DNA sequence: TGTGCCAGCAGCTTAGTGTTTCGAGCGGGGGGCTCTAACACCGGGGAGCTGTTTTTT.

The rearrangement links TRBV2 to TRBJ1-2; the D is unclear. V lost 5 bases to trimming and J lost 3 bases, with 13 bases between them. The CDR3 is 14 residues long. Germline assignment: CDR1 SNHLY and CDR2 FYNNEI. The CDR3 DNA is TGTGCCAGCAGTATAGCACTGTTGGACTATGGCTACACCTTC. Translated: CASSIALLDYGYTF.

The CDR3 nucleotides are TGTGCCAGCAGCCCCCGCTTTAGCTCTGGAAACACCATATATTTT. As protein: CASSPRFSSGNTIYF. This rearrangement joins TRBV14 to TRBJ1-3; the D is unclear. Trimming stripped 4 bases from V and 0 bases from J, with 10 bases between. The CDR3 contains 15 residues. Germline CDR1 and CDR2: SGHDN and FVKESK.

The CDR3 sequence: CASSLDGRTGGNNEQFF. The CDR3 DNA sequence: TGTGCCAGCAGCTTAGACGGTAGGACAGGGGGCAATAATGAGCAGTTCTTC. The V call is TRBV11-3, the J call TRBJ2-1, with 11 bases matching TRBD1. CDR3 length equals 17 residues. The V gene end was trimmed by 0 bases and the J gene end by 7 bases; junction bases not matched to a gene: 8. CDR1 SGHNT and CDR2 YENEEA come from the germline V gene. The full variable domain, its missing parts supplied by reference TRBV11-3 and TRBJ2-1, is EAGVVQSPRYKIIEKKQPVAFWCNPISGHNTLYWYLQNLGQGPELLIRYENEEAVDDSQLPKDRFSAERLKGVDSTLKIQPAELGDSAVYLCASSLDGRTGGNNEQFFGPGTRLTVL.

This chain links TRBV6-4 with TRBJ2-7, with TRBD1 matching over 8 bases. This CDR3 has 16 amino acids. V shed 3 bases and J 4 bases; nucleotides not matched to a gene: 11. Per germline, CDR1 MRHNA and CDR2 SNTAGT. CDR3 sequence reads: CASSDYGFDRGYEQYV. Here the CDR3 DNA reads TGTGCCAGCAGTGATTACGGATTTGACAGGGGATACGAGCAGTACGTC.

V and J are TRBV5-4 and TRBJ1-6; D is perhaps TRBD1 (5 bases). There are 14 residues in the CDR3. The V end lost 1 base, the J end lost 7 bases, and 9 bases lay between the germline ends. Per germline, CDR1 SGHNT and CDR2 YYREEE (reference sequence). CDR3 amino acids: CASSLRGSNSPLHF. The CDR3 region has the DNA TGTGCCAGCAGCTTGAGGGGCAGCAATTCACCCCTCCACTTT.

The chain has TRBV5-1 and TRBJ2-7, with a possible D match to TRBD2 (5 bases). V shed 2 bases and J shed 2 bases, with 11 bases lying between them. The germline gives CDR1 SGHRS, CDR2 YFSETQ. The CDR3 runs 14 residues. CDR3 sequence: CASSFPDGTYEQYV. In DNA form, the CDR3 reads TGCGCCAGCAGCTTCCCGGACGGGACCTACGAGCAGTACGTC.

This clone was seen a single time. The chain carries TRBV29-1 and TRBJ2-1; 11 nucleotides agree with TRBD1. The V gene end was trimmed by 7 bases and the J gene end by 7 bases; junction bases not matched to a gene: 6. The CDR3 length is 13 residues. Germline lookup yields CDR1 SQVTM and CDR2 ANQGSEA. DNA for the CDR3: TGCAGCGCAGGACAGGGGGCTAGGAATGAGCAGTTCTTC. Amino acids: CSAGQGARNEQFF.

The chain has TRBV7-6 and TRBJ1-3, with D tentatively TRBD1 (6 bases). This CDR3 has 13 residues. Germline V gene lookup returns CDR1 SGHVS and CDR2 FNYEAQ. V was pared by 8 bases and J by 2 bases, with 10 bases between. The CDR3 DNA reads as TGTGCCAGCGTACAGGGAGCTGGAAACACCATATATTTT. Protein: CASVQGAGNTIYF.

The rearrangement joins TRBV5-1 to TRBJ1-6, with D possibly TRBD1 on 5 matching bases. Germline CDR1 SGHRS, CDR2 YFSETQ. This CDR3 has 14 residues. V lost 3 bases and J lost 7, with 11 bases in between. The CDR3 DNA reads TGCGCCAGCAGCTCTGACAGAGCCAATTCACCCCTCCACTTT. Translated: CASSSDRANSPLHF.

This chain connects TRBV28 to TRBJ1-2; 9 nucleotides line up with TRBD1. Germline V gives CDR1 MDHEN, CDR2 SYDVKM. This CDR3 has 13 residues. With 6 bases clipped from V and 8 bases from J, the junction kept 7 bases outside the gene matches. CDR3 residues: CASRRDRAAGYTF. The CDR3 DNA reads TGTGCCAGCAGGAGGGACAGGGCGGCCGGCTACACCTTC.

This chain connects TRBV12-3 or TRBV12-4 to TRBJ2-3; 9 bases map to TRBD2. This CDR3 region has 13 residues. After removal of 4 bases from V and 6 bases from J, the junction contained 2 bases not matched to a gene. In DNA form, the CDR3 reads TGTGCCAGCAGTTCGCGGGGGGGCGATACGCAGTATTTT. This encodes CASSSRGGDTQYF.

The chain employs TRBV9 and TRBJ1-5, with TRBD1 as a possible D gene (6 bases). Germline CDR1 and CDR2: SGDLS and YYNGEE. V was clipped by 3 bases and J by 11 bases, with 9 bases between them. The CDR3 consists of 11 residues. The CDR3 region is CASSAGVAQHF. The CDR3 DNA follows: TGTGCCAGCAGCGCAGGGGTAGCCCAGCATTTT.

Only a few counts were recorded for this clone. The J gene is TRBJ1-1, the V gene TRBV7-2; 7 nucleotides align to TRBD1. Germline V gene data show CDR1 as SGHTA and CDR2 as FQGNSA. This CDR3 spans 14 amino acids. Trimming cost V 10 bases and J 0 bases; bases outside gene matches: 8. The CDR3 DNA reads as TGTGCCACCGCGACAGGGCCTTTGAACACTGAAGCTTTCTTT. Amino acid sequence: CATATGPLNTEAFF. The complete variable domain, with remaining parts taken from reference TRBV7-2 and TRBJ1-1, reads GAGVSQSPSNKVTEKGKDVELRCDPISGHTALYWYRQSLGQGLEFLIYFQGNSAPDKSGLPSDRFSAERTGGSVSTLTIQRTQQEDSAVYLCATATGPLNTEAFFGQGTRLTVV.

This rearrangement joins TRBV18 to TRBJ2-3; D is undetermined. Between the trimmed V and J ends, which lost 3 bases and 5 bases, there was a span of 6 bases. Germline V gene data show CDR1 as KGHSH and CDR2 as LQKENI. This CDR3 spans 12 amino acids. The CDR3 region is CASSPSRDTQYF. In DNA, the CDR3 is TGTGCCAGCTCACCGAGCCGAGATACGCAGTATTTT.

This clone was counted only a few times. The rearrangement uses TRBV6-5 and TRBJ1-2, with TRBD1 identical over 7 bases. The ends lost 2 bases at V and 11 bases at J; junction bases unmatched: 11. CDR1 is MNHEY, CDR2 SVGAGI, per germline. This CDR3 region has 14 residues. Here the CDR3 reads CASSYIDRDRHYTF. The CDR3, as DNA: TGTGCCAGCAGTTACATCGACCGGGACAGACATTACACCTTC.

The CDR3 coding sequence is TGTGCCAGCAGCTTAGGGGCACCCACCTCTACTGAAGCTTTCTTT. Its translation: CASSLGAPTSTEAFF. The chain couples TRBV7-6 to TRBJ1-1; D not resolved. Germline V gene lookup returns CDR1 SGHVS and CDR2 FNYEAQ. This CDR3 contains 15 residues. V gave up 1 base and J gave up 5 bases, with 14 bases separating them. Combining the CDR3 with reference TRBV7-6 and TRBJ1-1 gives the whole variable domain GAGVSQSPRYKVTKRGQDVALRCDPISGHVSLYWYRQALGQGPEFLTYFNYEAQQDKSGLPNDRFSAERPEGSISTLTIQRTEQRDSAMYRCASSLGAPTSTEAFFGQGTRLTVV.

V and J are TRBV5-1 and TRBJ2-1, with 8 positions matching TRBD2. This CDR3 is 13 amino acids long. Unmatched junction bases numbered 8, after V lost 0 bases and J lost 15 bases. The germline V gene encodes CDR1 SGHRS and CDR2 YFSETQ. The CDR3 DNA reads TGCGCCAGCAGCTTGGGGAGCGGGGGAGGTCGGTTCTTC. Its translation: CASSLGSGGGRFF.